A selection of T cell receptor beta chains follows, all from one sample in a study of blood T cell repertoires in COVID-19. Clones were sequenced by immunoSEQ multiplex PCR, and TCRdb holds only the in-frame ones, with some missing. The sample carries about 130,000 clones, less than 90% recorded once. The material sequenced was peripheral blood. The receptors were gathered from a woman over 75 with acute or convalescent COVID-19. The CDR3 runs from the conserved cysteine through the conserved F or W. Fields, in order: clone size, D gene, V gene, J gene, CDR3 protein, CDR3 DNA. The D gene is left open where the match is weak. Rows may omit the clone size; those that give it use once, few, many or a size class.

>few|-|TRBV3-1/TRBV3-2|TRBJ1-2
CASSQPPGRTGTQSGYGYTF
TGTGCCAGCAGCCAACCCCCGGGTCGAACAGGGACCCAATCGGGGTATGGCTACACCTTC
>-|-|TRBV9|TRBJ1-3
CASSVAVGSGNTIYF
TGTGCCAGCAGCGTAGCCGTCGGGTCAGGAAACACCATATATTTT
>-|TRBD1|TRBV5-1|TRBJ1-1
CASSSMTGGSEAFF
TGCGCCAGCAGCTCCATGACAGGGGGATCTGAAGCTTTCTTT
>-|-|TRBV4-1|TRBJ1-4
CASSWGRQGNEKLFF
TGCGCCAGCAGCTGGGGCAGGCAAGGAAATGAAAAACTGTTTTTT
>-|TRBD1|TRBV7-8|TRBJ1-4
CASSAWTGLNEKLFF
TGTGCCAGCAGCGCTTGGACAGGGTTAAATGAAAAACTGTTTTTT
>-|TRBD1|TRBV27|TRBJ2-3
CASSFGTGLYF
TGTGCCAGCAGTTTTGGGACAGGCCTGTATTTT
>-|TRBD1|TRBV9|TRBJ1-4
CASSPRQGINEKLFF
TGTGCCAGCAGCCCCAGACAGGGGATAAATGAAAAACTGTTTTTT
>few|-|TRBV5-4|TRBJ1-5
CASSVGGGNQPQHF
TGTGCCAGCAGCGTCGGGGGGGGCAATCAGCCCCAGCATTTT
>-|-|TRBV10-3|TRBJ1-5
CASTGSSNQPQHF
TGTGCCAGCACAGGGTCAAGCAATCAGCCCCAGCATTTT
>-|-|TRBV7-2|TRBJ1-1
CASSLAGHTNTEAFF
TGTGCCAGCAGCTTAGCAGGACACACGAACACTGAAGCTTTCTTT
>-|TRBD1|TRBV5-8|TRBJ2-3
CASFLQGGTDTQYF
TGTGCCAGCTTCTTACAGGGGGGAACAGATACGCAGTATTTT
>-|-|TRBV12-3/TRBV12-4|TRBJ1-2
CASSIGSPGGYTF
TGTGCCAGCAGCATCGGGAGCCCGGGGGGCTACACCTTC
>-|-|TRBV15|TRBJ1-2
CATSRDGNYGYTF
TGTGCCACCAGCAGAGATGGCAACTATGGCTACACCTTC
>-|-|TRBV7-8|TRBJ1-2
CASAGGVFYGYTF
TGTGCCAGCGCCGGTGGAGTTTTCTATGGCTACACCTTC
>-|TRBD1|TRBV14|TRBJ2-7
CASSQGRQGWSYEQYF
TGTGCCAGCAGCCAAGGGAGACAGGGATGGTCCTACGAGCAGTACTTC
>-|TRBD1|TRBV6-5|TRBJ1-5
CASDRGLDQPQHF
TGTGCCAGTGACAGGGGGCTTGATCAGCCCCAGCATTTT
>-|TRBD1|TRBV6-5|TRBJ1-4
CASSQRQGSVEKLFF
TGTGCCAGCAGTCAACGACAGGGGTCGGTAGAAAAACTGTTTTTT
>-|TRBD2|TRBV9|TRBJ2-2
CASSAPGASGGVVANTGELFF
TGTGCCAGCAGCGCCCCAGGGGCTAGCGGGGGGGTAGTTGCGAACACCGGGGAGCTGTTTTTT
>-|TRBD1|TRBV5-1|TRBJ1-2
CASSPGTGPGYTF
TGCGCCAGCAGCCCCGGGACAGGGCCCGGCTACACCTTC
>-|-|TRBV20-1|TRBJ1-2
CSADQGSYTF
TGCAGTGCTGATCAGGGGAGCTACACCTTC
>-|TRBD2|TRBV2|TRBJ2-3
CASRGGGGAPDTQYF
TGTGCCAGCAGAGGGGGCGGGGGGGCCCCAGATACGCAGTATTTT
>-|TRBD1|TRBV18|TRBJ1-1
CASSSRTGGSNTEAFF
TGTGCCAGCTCATCCAGGACAGGGGGATCAAACACTGAAGCTTTCTTT
>-|TRBD1|TRBV12-3/TRBV12-4|TRBJ2-3
CASSWTGGDTQYF
TGTGCCAGCAGTTGGACAGGGGGGGATACGCAGTATTTT
>-|TRBD1|TRBV19|TRBJ1-1
CASVRGRNTEAFF
TGTGCCAGTGTCAGGGGGAGGAACACTGAAGCTTTCTTT
>-|-|TRBV5-5|TRBJ2-1
CASRALSSYNEQFF
TGTGCCAGCAGAGCTCTGAGCTCCTACAATGAGCAGTTCTTC
>-|TRBD1|TRBV4-1|TRBJ2-2
CASSQADRVAGELFF
TGCGCCAGCAGCCAAGCCGACAGGGTGGCCGGGGAGCTGTTTTTT
>-|TRBD2|TRBV27|TRBJ2-2
CASSLSQHQAGGYTGELFF
TGTGCCAGCAGTTTATCGCAGCATCAAGCGGGGGGCTACACCGGGGAGCTGTTTTTT